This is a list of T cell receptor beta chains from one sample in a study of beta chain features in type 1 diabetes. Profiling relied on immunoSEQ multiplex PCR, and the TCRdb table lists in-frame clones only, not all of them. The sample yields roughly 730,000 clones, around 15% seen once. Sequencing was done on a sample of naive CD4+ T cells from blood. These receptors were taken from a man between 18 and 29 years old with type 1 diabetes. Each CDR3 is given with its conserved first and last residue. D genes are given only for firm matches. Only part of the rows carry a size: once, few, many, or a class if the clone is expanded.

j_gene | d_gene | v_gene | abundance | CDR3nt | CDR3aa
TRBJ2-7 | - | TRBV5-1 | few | TGCGCCAGCAGTACCGACCTTTACGAGCAGTACTTC | CASSTDLYEQYF
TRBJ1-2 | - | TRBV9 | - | TGTGCCAGCAGCGTAGGGTCAGAAGCTAACTATGGCTACACCTTC | CASSVGSEANYGYTF
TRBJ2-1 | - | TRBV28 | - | TGTGCCAGCAGTTTACGAGGGGGTTTCCCTGAGCAGTTCTTC | CASSLRGGFPEQFF
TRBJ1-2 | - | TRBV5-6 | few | TGTGCCAGCAGCTCGGATAGGGGCATACTCACTGGCTACACCTTC | CASSSDRGILTGYTF
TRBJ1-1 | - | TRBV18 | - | TGTGCCAGCTCGCCCCTTTCAGAGAACACTGAAGCTTTCTTT | CASSPLSENTEAFF
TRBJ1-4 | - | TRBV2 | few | TGTGCCAGCGGTGAGGCAGGGGTACTGTTTTTT | CASGEAGVLFF
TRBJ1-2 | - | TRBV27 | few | TGTGCCAGCAGTCCCCGGCGAACTAATGGCTACACCTTC | CASSPRRTNGYTF
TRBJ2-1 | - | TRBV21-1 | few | TGTGCCAGCAGCAAAGGTAACTACGGCTCCTACAATGAGCAGTTCTTC | CASSKGNYGSYNEQFF
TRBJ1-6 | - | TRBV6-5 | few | TGTGCCAGCAGTTACTCGACTCCAAATTCACCCCTCCACTTT | CASSYSTPNSPLHF
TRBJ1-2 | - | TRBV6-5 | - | TGTGCCAGCAGTCCCTTAGGGGTGTACTATGGCTACACCTTC | CASSPLGVYYGYTF
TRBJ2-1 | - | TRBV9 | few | TGTGCCAGCAGCGTAGCTAGTTATGAGCAGTTCTTC | CASSVASYEQFF
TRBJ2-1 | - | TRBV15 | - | TGTGCCACCAGCTGGGACGGGGAAACCTACAATGAGCAGTTCTTC | CATSWDGETYNEQFF
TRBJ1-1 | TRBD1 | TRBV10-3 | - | TGTGCCATCAGTGGTAGCGGACAGGTGAACACTGAAGCTTTCTTT | CAISGSGQVNTEAFF
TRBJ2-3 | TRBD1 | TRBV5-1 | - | TGCGCCAGCAGCGCCGACCCGGGACAGCATGGGGTTACGCAGTATTTT | CASSADPGQHGVTQYF
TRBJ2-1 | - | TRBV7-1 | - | TGTGCCAGCAGCTTAGTGAGTGGCTCCTACAATGAGCAGTTCTTC | CASSLVSGSYNEQFF
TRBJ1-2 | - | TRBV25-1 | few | TGTGCCAGCAGCCTTCTCGGGGACCCCGAAGGGCATGGCTACACCTTC | CASSLLGDPEGHGYTF
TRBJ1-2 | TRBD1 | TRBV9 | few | TGTGCCAGCAGCGCAAACAGGGGCGCTAACTATGGCTACACCTTC | CASSANRGANYGYTF
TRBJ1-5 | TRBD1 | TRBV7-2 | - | TGTGCCAGCAGCTTAGCCCCCGGGACAGGGTTTCAGCCCCAGCATTTT | CASSLAPGTGFQPQHF
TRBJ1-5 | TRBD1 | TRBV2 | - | TGTGCCAGCAGCCCCGGGACAGGCAATCAGCCCCAGCATTTT | CASSPGTGNQPQHF
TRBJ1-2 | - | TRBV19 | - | TGTGCCAGTAGGATGGACGAGGGCTATGGCTACACCTTC | CASRMDEGYGYTF
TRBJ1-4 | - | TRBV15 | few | TGTGCCACCAGCACGGCGACAACTAATGAAAAACTGTTTTTT | CATSTATTNEKLFF
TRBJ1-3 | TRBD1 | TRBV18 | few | TGTGCCAGCTCACCGGGACAGATGATCTCTGGAAACACCATATATTTT | CASSPGQMISGNTIYF
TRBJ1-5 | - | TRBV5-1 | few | TGCGCCAGCAGCTTGGCGGGGGGTGTCCCCCAGCCCCAGCATTTT | CASSLAGGVPQPQHF
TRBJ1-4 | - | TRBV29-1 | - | TGCAGCGTTGAAGAAGGAGGGAGGGAAAAACTGTTTTTT | CSVEEGGREKLFF